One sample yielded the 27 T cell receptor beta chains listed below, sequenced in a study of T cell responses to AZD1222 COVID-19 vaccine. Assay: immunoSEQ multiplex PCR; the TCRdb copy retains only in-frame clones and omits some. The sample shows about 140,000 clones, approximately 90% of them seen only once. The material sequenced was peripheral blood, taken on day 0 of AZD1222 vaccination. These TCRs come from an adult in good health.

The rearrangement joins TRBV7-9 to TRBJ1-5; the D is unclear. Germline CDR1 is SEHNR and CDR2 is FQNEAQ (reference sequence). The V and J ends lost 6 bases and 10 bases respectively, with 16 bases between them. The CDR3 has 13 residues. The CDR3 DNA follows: TGTGCCAGCAGGTCCGGCGGCACGGGACCCCAGCATTTT. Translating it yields CASRSGGTGPQHF.

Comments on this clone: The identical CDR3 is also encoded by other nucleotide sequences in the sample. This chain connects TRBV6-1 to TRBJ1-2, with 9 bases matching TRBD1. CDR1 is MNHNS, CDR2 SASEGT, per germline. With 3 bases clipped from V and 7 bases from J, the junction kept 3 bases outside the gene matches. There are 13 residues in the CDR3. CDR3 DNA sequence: TGTGCCAGCAGTGATCGGGACAGGGCTGGCTACACCTTC. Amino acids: CASSDRDRAGYTF.

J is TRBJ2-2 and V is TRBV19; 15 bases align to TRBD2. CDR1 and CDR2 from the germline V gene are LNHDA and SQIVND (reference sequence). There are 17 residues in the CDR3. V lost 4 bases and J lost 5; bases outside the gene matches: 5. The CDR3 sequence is CASSRGLAGGKTGELFF. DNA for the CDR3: TGTGCCAGTAGTAGGGGACTAGCGGGGGGAAAAACCGGGGAGCTGTTTTTT.

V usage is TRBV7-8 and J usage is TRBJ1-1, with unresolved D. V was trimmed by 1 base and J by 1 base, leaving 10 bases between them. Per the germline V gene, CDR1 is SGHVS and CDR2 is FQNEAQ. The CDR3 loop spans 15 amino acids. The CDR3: CASSLGRRENTEAFF. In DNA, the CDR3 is TGTGCCAGCAGCTTAGGGCGGAGGGAGAACACTGAAGCTTTCTTT.

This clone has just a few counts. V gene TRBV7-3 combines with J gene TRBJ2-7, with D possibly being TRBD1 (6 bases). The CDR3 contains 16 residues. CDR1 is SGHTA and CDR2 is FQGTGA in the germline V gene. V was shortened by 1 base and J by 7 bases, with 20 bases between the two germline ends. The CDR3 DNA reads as TGTGCCAGCAGCTTAAAGGTAAGGACCTCAAGGGGGGAGCAGTACTTC. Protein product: CASSLKVRTSRGEQYF.

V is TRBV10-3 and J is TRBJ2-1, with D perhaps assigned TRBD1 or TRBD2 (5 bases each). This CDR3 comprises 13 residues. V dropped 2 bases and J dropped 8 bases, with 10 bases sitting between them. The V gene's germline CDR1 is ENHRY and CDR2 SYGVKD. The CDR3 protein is CAISEGAGDEQFF. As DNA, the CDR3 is TGTGCCATCAGTGAGGGGGCGGGTGATGAGCAGTTCTTC.

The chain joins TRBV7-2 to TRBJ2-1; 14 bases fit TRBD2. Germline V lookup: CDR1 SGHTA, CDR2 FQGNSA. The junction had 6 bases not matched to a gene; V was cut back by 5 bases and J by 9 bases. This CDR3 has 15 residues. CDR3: CASSPGLAGGREQFF. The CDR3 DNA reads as TGTGCCAGCAGCCCAGGACTAGCGGGAGGCCGTGAGCAGTTCTTC.

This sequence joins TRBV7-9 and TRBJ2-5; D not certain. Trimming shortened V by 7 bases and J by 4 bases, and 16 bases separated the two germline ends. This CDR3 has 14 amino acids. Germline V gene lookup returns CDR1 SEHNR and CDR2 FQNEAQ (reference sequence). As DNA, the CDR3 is TGTGCCAGCAATTTTGGTAGAGCAGTAGAGACCCAGTACTTC. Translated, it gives CASNFGRAVETQYF.

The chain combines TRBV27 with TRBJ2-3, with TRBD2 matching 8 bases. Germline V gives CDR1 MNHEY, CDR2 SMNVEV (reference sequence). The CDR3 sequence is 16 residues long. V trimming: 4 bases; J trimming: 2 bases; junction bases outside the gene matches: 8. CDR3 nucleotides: TGTGCCAGCAGTTCCCCAAGCGGGAGTGTCACAGATACGCAGTATTTT. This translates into CASSSPSGSVTDTQYF.

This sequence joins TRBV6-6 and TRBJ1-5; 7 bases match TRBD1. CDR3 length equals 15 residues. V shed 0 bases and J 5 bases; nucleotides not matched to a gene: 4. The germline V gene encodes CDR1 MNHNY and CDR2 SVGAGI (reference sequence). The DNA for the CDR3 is TGTGCCAGCAGTTACTCGACAGGGTTAGATCAGCCCCAGCATTTT. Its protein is CASSYSTGLDQPQHF.

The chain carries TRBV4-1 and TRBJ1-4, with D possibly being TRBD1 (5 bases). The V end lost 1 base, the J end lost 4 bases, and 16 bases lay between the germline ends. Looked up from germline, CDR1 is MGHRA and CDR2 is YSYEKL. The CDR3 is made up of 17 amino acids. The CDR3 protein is CASSQVTMGRINEKLFF. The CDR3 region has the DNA TGCGCCAGCAGCCAAGTCACCATGGGGCGGATTAATGAAAAACTGTTTTTT.

The CDR3 loop reads CATSRGQGAHEQFF. DNA of the CDR3: TGTGCCACCAGCAGAGGACAGGGGGCCCATGAGCAGTTCTTC. The V and J genes are TRBV15 and TRBJ2-1; TRBD1 matches at 10 bases. The CDR3 has 14 residues. Unmatched junction bases numbered 2, after V lost 1 base and J lost 8 bases. From germline, CDR1 is LNHNV and CDR2 YYDKDF (reference sequence).

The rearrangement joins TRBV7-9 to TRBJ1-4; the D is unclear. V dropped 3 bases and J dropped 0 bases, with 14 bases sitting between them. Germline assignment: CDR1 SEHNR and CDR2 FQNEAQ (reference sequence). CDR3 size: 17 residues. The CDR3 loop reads CASSFPAGGATNEKLFF. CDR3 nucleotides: TGTGCCAGCAGCTTCCCGGCAGGCGGCGCAACTAATGAAAAACTGTTTTTT.

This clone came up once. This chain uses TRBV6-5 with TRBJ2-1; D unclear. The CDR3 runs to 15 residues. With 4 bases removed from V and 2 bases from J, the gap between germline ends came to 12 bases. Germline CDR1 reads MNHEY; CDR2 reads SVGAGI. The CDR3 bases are TGTGCCAGCAGTTCTCCCTTCGACGCCTACAATGAGCAGTTCTTC. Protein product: CASSSPFDAYNEQFF.

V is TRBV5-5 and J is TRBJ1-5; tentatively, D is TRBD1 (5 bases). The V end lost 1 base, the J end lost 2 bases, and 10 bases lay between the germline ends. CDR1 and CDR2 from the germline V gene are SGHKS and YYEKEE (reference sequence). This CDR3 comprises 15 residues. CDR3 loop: CASSLRGGGNQPQHF. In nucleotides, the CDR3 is TGTGCCAGCAGCTTGAGGGGCGGAGGCAATCAGCCCCAGCATTTT.

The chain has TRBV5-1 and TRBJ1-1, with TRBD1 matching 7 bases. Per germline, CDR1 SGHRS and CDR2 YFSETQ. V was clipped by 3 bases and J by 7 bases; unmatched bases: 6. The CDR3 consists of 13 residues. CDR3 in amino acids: CASSWDRTLEAFF. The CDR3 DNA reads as TGCGCCAGCAGCTGGGACAGAACCCTTGAAGCTTTCTTT.

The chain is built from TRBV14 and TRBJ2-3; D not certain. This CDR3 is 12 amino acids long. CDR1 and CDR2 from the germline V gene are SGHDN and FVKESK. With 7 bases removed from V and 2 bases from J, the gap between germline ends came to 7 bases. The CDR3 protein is CASNPITDTQYF. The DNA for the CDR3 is TGTGCCAGCAACCCAATCACAGATACGCAGTATTTT. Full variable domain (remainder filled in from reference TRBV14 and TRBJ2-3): EAGVTQFPSHSVIEKGQTVTLRCDPISGHDNLYWYRRVMGKEIKFLLHFVKESKQDESGMPNNRFLAERTGGTYSTLKVQPAELEDSGVYFCASNPITDTQYFGPGTRLTVL.

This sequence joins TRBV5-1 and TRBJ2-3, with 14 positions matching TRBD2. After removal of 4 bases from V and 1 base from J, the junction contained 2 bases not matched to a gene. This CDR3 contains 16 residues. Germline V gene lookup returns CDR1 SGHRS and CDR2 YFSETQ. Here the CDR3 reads CASSGTSGSGTDTQYF. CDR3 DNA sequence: TGCGCCAGCAGCGGGACTAGCGGGAGTGGCACAGATACGCAGTATTTT. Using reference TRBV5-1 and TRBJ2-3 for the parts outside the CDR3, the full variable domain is KAGVTQTPRYLIKTRGQQVTLSCSPISGHRSVSWYQQTPGQGLQFLFEYFSETQRNKGNFPGRFSGRQFSNSRSEMNVSTLELGDSALYLCASSGTSGSGTDTQYFGPGTRLTVL.

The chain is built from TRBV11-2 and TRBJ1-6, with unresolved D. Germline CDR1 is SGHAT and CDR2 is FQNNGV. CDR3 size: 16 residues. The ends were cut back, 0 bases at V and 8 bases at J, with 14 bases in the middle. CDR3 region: CASSLEVNPRDSPLHF. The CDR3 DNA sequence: TGTGCCAGCAGCTTAGAGGTAAACCCGAGGGATTCACCCCTCCACTTT. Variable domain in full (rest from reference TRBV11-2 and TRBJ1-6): EAGVAQSPRYKIIEKRQSVAFWCNPISGHATLYWYQQILGQGPKLLIQFQNNGVVDDSQLPKDRFSAERLKGVDSTLKIQPAKLEDSAVYLCASSLEVNPRDSPLHFGNGTRLTVT.

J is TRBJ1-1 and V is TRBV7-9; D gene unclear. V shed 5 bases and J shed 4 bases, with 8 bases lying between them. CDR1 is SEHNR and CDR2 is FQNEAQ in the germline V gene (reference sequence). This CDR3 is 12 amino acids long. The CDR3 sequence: CASSVGSTEAFF. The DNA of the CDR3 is TGTGCCAGCAGCGTCGGCTCCACTGAAGCTTTCTTT.

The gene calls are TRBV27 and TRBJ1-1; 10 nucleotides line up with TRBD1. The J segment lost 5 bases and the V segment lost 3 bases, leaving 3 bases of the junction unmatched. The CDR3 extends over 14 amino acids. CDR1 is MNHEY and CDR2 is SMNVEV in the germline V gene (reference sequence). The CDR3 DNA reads TGTGCCAGCAGTTTGTTGGGACAGGGGACTGAAGCTTTCTTT. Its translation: CASSLLGQGTEAFF.

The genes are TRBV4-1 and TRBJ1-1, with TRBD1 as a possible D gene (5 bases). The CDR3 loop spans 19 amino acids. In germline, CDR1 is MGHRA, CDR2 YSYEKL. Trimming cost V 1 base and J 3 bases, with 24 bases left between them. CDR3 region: CASSQVRASGTKMDTEAFF. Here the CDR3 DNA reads TGCGCCAGCAGCCAAGTACGAGCAAGCGGGACTAAGATGGACACTGAAGCTTTCTTT.

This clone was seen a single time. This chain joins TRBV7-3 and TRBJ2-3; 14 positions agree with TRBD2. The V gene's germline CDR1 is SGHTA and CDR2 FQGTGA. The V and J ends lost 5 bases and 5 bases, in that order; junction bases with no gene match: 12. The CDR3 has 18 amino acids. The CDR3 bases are TGTGCCAGCAGCCTCGGACTAGCGGGAGGTCGGTGGGAAGATACGCAGTATTTT. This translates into CASSLGLAGGRWEDTQYF.

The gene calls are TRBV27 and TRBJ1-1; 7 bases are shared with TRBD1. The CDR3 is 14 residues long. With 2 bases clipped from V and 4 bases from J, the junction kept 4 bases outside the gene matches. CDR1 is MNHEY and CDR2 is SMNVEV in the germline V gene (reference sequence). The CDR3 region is CASSLSQGGTEAFF. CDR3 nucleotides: TGTGCCAGCAGTTTAAGTCAGGGGGGCACTGAAGCTTTCTTT.

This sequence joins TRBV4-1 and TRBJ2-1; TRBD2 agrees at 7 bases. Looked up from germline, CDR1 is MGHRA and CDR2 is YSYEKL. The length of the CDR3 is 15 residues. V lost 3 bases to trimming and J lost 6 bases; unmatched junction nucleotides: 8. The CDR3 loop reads CASSQSSGSLNEQFF. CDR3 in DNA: TGCGCCAGCAGCCAGAGTAGCGGGTCCCTCAATGAGCAGTTCTTC.

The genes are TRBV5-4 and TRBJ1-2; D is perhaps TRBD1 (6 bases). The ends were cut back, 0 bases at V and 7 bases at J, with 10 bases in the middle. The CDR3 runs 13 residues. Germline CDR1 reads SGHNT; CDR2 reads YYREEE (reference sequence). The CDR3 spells CASSLVQGAGYTF. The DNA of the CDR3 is TGTGCCAGCAGCTTGGTACAGGGCGCTGGCTACACCTTC. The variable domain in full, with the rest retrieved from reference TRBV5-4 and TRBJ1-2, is ETGVTQSPTHLIKTRGQQVTLRCSSQSGHNTVSWYQQALGQGPQFIFQYYREEENGRGNFPPRFSGLQFPNYSSELNVNALELDDSALYLCASSLVQGAGYTFGSGTRLTVV.

CDR3: CASSEMPGYLPQHF. CDR3 in DNA: TGTGCCAGCAGTGAAATGCCCGGGTACTTGCCCCAGCATTTT. This chain joins TRBV6-1 and TRBJ1-5; D remains unclear. Germline assignment: CDR1 MNHNS and CDR2 SASEGT. V was pared by 2 bases and J by 9 bases, with 14 bases between. This CDR3 spans 14 amino acids.